These 20 T cell receptor beta chains were all obtained from the same sample, sequenced in a study of T cell repertoires in cytomegalovirus infection. These receptors have no known antigen. Each CDR3 protein is one row after TCRdb ran MiXCR on the reads. The top ten clones hold 9.5% to 15% of a sample with around 750,000 distinct CDR3 sequences, approximately 32% of them seen once. The source was cultured CD8+ T cells from PBMCs, collected from culture after CMV antigen stimulation. These receptors originate from a human donor in good health (CMV status not recorded). Some clones in this sample may be carry-over from other donors' samples.

This clonotype was counted only a few times. The J gene is TRBJ2-2, the V gene TRBV6-2 or TRBV6-3, with D tentatively TRBD1 (6 bases). Deletions cut 0 bases from V and 5 bases from J, with 16 bases between. Germline V gene sequence: CDR1 MNHEY, CDR2 SVGEGT. This CDR3 is 17 amino acids long. CDR3: CASSYSKESRGTGELFF. DNA for the CDR3: TGTGCCAGCAGTTACTCGAAAGAATCAAGGGGGACCGGGGAGCTGTTTTTT.

This clonotype has just a few counts. The V and J genes are TRBV5-4 and TRBJ2-1; tentatively, D is TRBD2 (6 bases). This CDR3 has 15 residues. Per the germline V gene, CDR1 is SGHNT and CDR2 is YYREEE (reference sequence). Trimming took 3 bases from V and 5 from J, leaving 15 bases between them. The CDR3 reads CASSSVGTGDNEQFF. CDR3 DNA: TGTGCCAGCAGCTCAGTCGGGACTGGGGACAATGAGCAGTTCTTC.

This clonotype was seen a handful of times. V usage is TRBV7-8 and J usage is TRBJ1-4; weak D call: TRBD1 (5 bases). V was cut by 5 bases and J by 6 bases, with 16 bases left in between. This CDR3 contains 15 residues. Per germline, CDR1 SGHVS and CDR2 FQNEAQ. In nucleotides, the CDR3 is TGTGCCAGCAGCACTTCCGGGACGTTTCATGAAAAACTGTTTTTT. This sequence encodes CASSTSGTFHEKLFF.

The chain uses TRBV15 and TRBJ1-5; no firm D call. In germline, CDR1 is LNHNV, CDR2 YYDKDF (reference sequence). CDR3 length: 13 residues. Trimming pared 1 base from V and 5 bases from J, leaving 6 bases between. The CDR3 sequence: CATSRVSDQPQHF. The CDR3 nucleotides read TGTGCCACCAGCAGAGTTAGTGATCAGCCCCAGCATTTT. The entire variable domain, with the rest obtained from reference TRBV15 and TRBJ1-5, is as follows: DAMVIQNPRYQVTQFGKPVTLSCSQTLNHNVMYWYQQKSSQAPKLLFHYYDKDFNNEADTPDNFQSRRPNTSFCFLDIRSPGLGDTAMYLCATSRVSDQPQHFGDGTRLSIL.

This clonotype was counted a few times. The CDR3 region has the DNA TGCGCCAGCCTCATGACTAGCGGGGGACCTGCACCGGCAGATACGCAGTATTTT. Protein product: CASLMTSGGPAPADTQYF. The V and J genes are TRBV10-2 and TRBJ2-3; 12 nucleotides align to TRBD2. The CDR3 extends over 18 amino acids. Trimming cost V 8 bases and J 4 bases; bases outside gene matches: 16. Germline-derived CDR1 and CDR2 are WSHSY and SAAADI.

This clonotype appeared many times. The chain couples TRBV6-2 or TRBV6-3 to TRBJ2-7; no definite D call. V gave up 1 base and J gave up 6 bases, with 7 bases separating them. The CDR3 is 12 amino acids. CDR1 MNHEY and CDR2 SVGEGT come from the germline V gene. Here the CDR3 reads CASSYYPGEQYV. The CDR3 nucleotides read TGTGCCAGCAGTTACTACCCCGGCGAGCAGTACGTC.

The J gene is TRBJ1-1, the V gene TRBV7-9; 9 positions match TRBD1. Germline V gives CDR1 SEHNR, CDR2 FQNEAQ (reference sequence). The CDR3 is 17 residues long. V shed 1 base and J 5 bases; nucleotides not matched to a gene: 11. This chain's CDR3 is CASSLVRRHRGQTEAFF. CDR3 sequence (DNA): TGTGCCAGCAGCTTAGTGAGGAGGCACAGGGGGCAAACTGAAGCTTTCTTT.

This sequence joins TRBV6-1 and TRBJ2-1; no firm D call. With 6 bases removed from V and 6 bases from J, the gap between germline ends came to 12 bases. This CDR3 has 13 amino acids. From germline, CDR1 is MNHNS and CDR2 SASEGT. CDR3: CASRTSPLNEQFF. The CDR3 bases are TGTGCCAGCAGGACAAGCCCTCTCAATGAGCAGTTCTTC.

This clonotype was seen only a few times. The genes are TRBV7-8 and TRBJ2-2; possible D gene TRBD1, 5 bases. V gave up 5 bases and J gave up 9 bases, with 10 bases separating them. This CDR3 is 12 amino acids long. Germline V lookup: CDR1 SGHVS, CDR2 FQNEAQ. In nucleotides, the CDR3 is TGTGCCAGCAGCCAGGGTTACCGGGAGCTGTTTTTT. Translating it yields CASSQGYRELFF.

V usage is TRBV27 and J usage is TRBJ2-1; D gene ambiguous. CDR1 MNHEY and CDR2 SMNVEV come from the germline V gene (reference sequence). CDR3 length: 12 amino acids. V was trimmed by 5 bases and J by 14 bases, leaving 16 bases between them. As DNA, the CDR3 is TGTGCCAGCAGTCCTGGCCGGCTACAGAAGTTCTTC. Translating it yields CASSPGRLQKFF.

This clonotype was observed a handful of times. V usage is TRBV5-1 and J usage is TRBJ1-1; tentatively, D is TRBD1 (6 bases). Trimming cost V 2 bases and J 1 base, with 9 bases left between them. Germline assignment: CDR1 SGHRS and CDR2 YFSETQ. The CDR3 is 14 residues long. The CDR3 reads CASSFWGANTEAFF. The CDR3 bases are TGCGCCAGCAGCTTTTGGGGGGCGAACACTGAAGCTTTCTTT.

This clonotype showed up just a few times. The V and J genes are TRBV7-2 and TRBJ2-7; no reliable D call. In germline, CDR1 is SGHTA, CDR2 FQGNSA. The CDR3 is 16 amino acids. Trimming took 5 bases from V and 0 from J, leaving 17 bases between them. The CDR3 DNA is TGTGCCAGCAGCCCACTGGGGTACAGAAGCTCCTACGAGCAGTACGTC. This gives the protein CASSPLGYRSSYEQYV.

V usage is TRBV10-1 and J usage is TRBJ2-1; D call uncertain. Between the trimmed V and J ends, which lost 2 bases and 3 bases, there was a span of 8 bases. The CDR3 loop spans 14 amino acids. CDR1 and CDR2 (germline): WNHNN, SYGVQD (reference sequence). CDR3 bases: TGCGCCAGCAGTGAGACCCGGTACTACAATGAGCAGTTCTTC. Its translation: CASSETRYYNEQFF.

In its sample, this clonotype was seen many times. The V and J genes are TRBV7-8 and TRBJ2-7, with D hard to call. The germline gives CDR1 SGHVS, CDR2 FQNEAQ. CDR3 size: 13 residues. Trimming took off 5 bases at V and 1 base at J, with 9 bases between the two ends. Here the CDR3 DNA reads TGTGCCAGCAGCCCCGACCGTTCCTACGAGCAGTACGTC. Its protein is CASSPDRSYEQYV.

This clonotype was found many times. J is TRBJ1-1 and V is TRBV7-8; 7 bases fit TRBD1. CDR1 SGHVS and CDR2 FQNEAQ come from the germline V gene. This CDR3 is built from 13 residues. Losses at the gene ends were 5 bases for V and 6 bases for J; bases not matched to a gene: 6. CDR3 in DNA: TGTGCCAGCAGCAGAGGGGGCTCACCTGAAGCTTTCTTT. As protein: CASSRGGSPEAFF. The entire variable domain, with the rest obtained from reference TRBV7-8 and TRBJ1-1, is as follows: GAGVSQSPRYKVAKRGQDVALRCDPISGHVSLFWYQQALGQGPEFLTYFQNEAQLDKSGLPSDRFFAERPEGSVSTLKIQRTQQEDSAVYLCASSRGGSPEAFFGQGTRLTVV.

This clonotype was counted only a few times. CDR3: CASSLGTGRKSNEQFF. Here the CDR3 DNA reads TGTGCCAGCAGCCTAGGGACAGGGAGAAAATCCAATGAGCAGTTCTTC. This chain uses TRBV7-9 with TRBJ2-1; the match to TRBD1 covers 9 bases. CDR1 SEHNR and CDR2 FQNEAQ come from the germline V gene (reference sequence). Trimming cost V 5 bases and J 6 bases; bases outside gene matches: 11. The CDR3 extends over 16 amino acids. Full variable domain (outside the CDR3, taken from reference TRBV7-9 and TRBJ2-1): DTGVSQNPRHKITKRGQNVTFRCDPISEHNRLYWYRQTLGQGPEFLTYFQNEAQLEKSRLLSDRFSAERPKGSFSTLEIQRTEQGDSAMYLCASSLGTGRKSNEQFFGPGTRLTVL.

This clonotype was counted a few times. This chain uses TRBV27 with TRBJ1-4; D is unclear. The germline gives CDR1 MNHEY, CDR2 SMNVEV (reference sequence). This CDR3 comprises 15 residues. Trimming stripped 2 bases from V and 0 bases from J, with 7 bases between. The CDR3 sequence is CASSLKGATNEKLFF. CDR3 nucleotide sequence: TGTGCCAGCAGTTTAAAGGGCGCAACTAATGAAAAACTGTTTTTT.

The chain employs TRBV2 and TRBJ2-7; D is unresolved. CDR3 length equals 15 residues. Germline lookup yields CDR1 SNHLY and CDR2 FYNNEI. The V gene lost 8 bases and the J gene lost 2 bases, with 19 bases spanning the gap. The CDR3 here is CASLRALLGPYEQYV. The CDR3 nucleotides are TGTGCCAGCCTCCGGGCCCTCCTCGGCCCCTACGAGCAGTACGTC.

The sample holds a few counts of this clonotype. V is TRBV6-6 and J is TRBJ2-1, with 7 bases identical to TRBD1. The V gene end was trimmed by 5 bases and the J gene end by 0 bases; junction bases not matched to a gene: 10. Germline assignment: CDR1 MNHNY and CDR2 SVGAGI (reference sequence). CDR3 length equals 17 residues. This CDR3 is CASSVRTGLSSYNEQFF. In DNA form, the CDR3 reads TGTGCCAGCAGTGTAAGGACAGGATTAAGCTCCTACAATGAGCAGTTCTTC.

This clonotype was detected many times. The chain joins TRBV7-6 to TRBJ2-3, with D tentatively TRBD1 (6 bases). Trimming removed 3 bases at V and 1 base at J, with 11 bases between. CDR3 length: 15 amino acids. Per the germline V gene, CDR1 is SGHVS and CDR2 is FNYEAQ. In DNA form, the CDR3 reads TGTGCCAGCAGCTTCAGAGAGGGGGGCACAGATACGCAGTATTTT. This codes for CASSFREGGTDTQYF. Full variable domain (outside the CDR3, taken from reference TRBV7-6 and TRBJ2-3): GAGVSQSPRYKVTKRGQDVALRCDPISGHVSLYWYRQALGQGPEFLTYFNYEAQQDKSGLPNDRFSAERPEGSISTLTIQRTEQRDSAMYRCASSFREGGTDTQYFGPGTRLTVL.